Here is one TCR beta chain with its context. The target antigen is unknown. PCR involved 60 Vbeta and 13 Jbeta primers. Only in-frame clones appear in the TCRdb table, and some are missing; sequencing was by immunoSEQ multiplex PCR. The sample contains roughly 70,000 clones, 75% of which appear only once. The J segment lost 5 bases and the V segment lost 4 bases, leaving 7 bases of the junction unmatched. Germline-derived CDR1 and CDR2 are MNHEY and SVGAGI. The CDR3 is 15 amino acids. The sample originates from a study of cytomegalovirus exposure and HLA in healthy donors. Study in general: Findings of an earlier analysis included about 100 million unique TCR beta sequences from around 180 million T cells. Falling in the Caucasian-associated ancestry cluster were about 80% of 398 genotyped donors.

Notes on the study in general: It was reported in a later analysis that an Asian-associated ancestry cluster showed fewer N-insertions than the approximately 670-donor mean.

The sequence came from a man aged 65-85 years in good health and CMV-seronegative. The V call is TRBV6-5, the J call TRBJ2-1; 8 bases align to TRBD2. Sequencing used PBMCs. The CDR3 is CASSSWLAGNNEQFF. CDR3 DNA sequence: TGTGCCAGCAGTTCATGGCTAGCGGGCAACAATGAGCAGTTCTTC.